This T cell receptor (beta chain) was recorded in a study of blood T cell repertoires in COVID-19. The V gene lost 5 bases and the J gene lost 4 bases, with 14 bases spanning the gap. CDR3 length: 14 amino acids. From germline, CDR1 is SGHDN and CDR2 FVKESK. Data came from immunoSEQ multiplex PCR; TCRdb stores just in-frame clones and leaves some out. The data hold over 20,000 clones, with around 92% observed a single time. This chain links TRBV14 with TRBJ1-1; D remains ambiguous. The origin of this receptor is a man between 65 and 85 years old with active COVID-19. The specimen sequenced was peripheral blood. The CDR3 nucleotides are TGTGCCAGCAGCTGGGTAGCCGGGTTCACTGAAGCTTTCTTT. It is translated as CASSWVAGFTEAFF.